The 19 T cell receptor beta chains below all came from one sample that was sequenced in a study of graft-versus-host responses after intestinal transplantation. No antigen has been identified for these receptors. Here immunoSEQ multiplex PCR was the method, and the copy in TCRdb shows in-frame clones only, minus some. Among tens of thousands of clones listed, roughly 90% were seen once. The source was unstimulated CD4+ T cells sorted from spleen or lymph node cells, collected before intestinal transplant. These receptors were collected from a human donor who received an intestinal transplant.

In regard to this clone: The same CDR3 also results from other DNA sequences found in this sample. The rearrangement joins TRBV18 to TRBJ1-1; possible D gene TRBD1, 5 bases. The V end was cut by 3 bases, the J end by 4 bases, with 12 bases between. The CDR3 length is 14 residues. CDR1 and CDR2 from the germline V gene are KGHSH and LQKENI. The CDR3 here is CASSPKGGGTEAFF. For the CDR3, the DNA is TGTGCCAGCTCACCCAAGGGCGGGGGCACTGAAGCTTTCTTT.

The chain's CDR3 is CASSLVGLAKNIQYF. The CDR3 DNA sequence: TGCGCCAGCAGCTTGGTCGGACTAGCCAAAAACATTCAGTACTTC. V usage is TRBV5-1 and J usage is TRBJ2-4; perhaps TRBD2 as D (5 bases). Germline V gene data show CDR1 as SGHRS and CDR2 as YFSETQ. The CDR3 contains 15 residues. The ends were cut back, 0 bases at V and 0 bases at J, with 7 bases in the middle.

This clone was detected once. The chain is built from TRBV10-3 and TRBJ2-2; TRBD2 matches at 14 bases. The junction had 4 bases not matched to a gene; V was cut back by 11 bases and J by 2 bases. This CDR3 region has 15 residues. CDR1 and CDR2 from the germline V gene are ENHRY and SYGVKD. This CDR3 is CALGTSGGNTGELFF. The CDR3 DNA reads TGTGCCCTTGGGACTAGCGGGGGAAACACCGGGGAGCTGTTTTTT.

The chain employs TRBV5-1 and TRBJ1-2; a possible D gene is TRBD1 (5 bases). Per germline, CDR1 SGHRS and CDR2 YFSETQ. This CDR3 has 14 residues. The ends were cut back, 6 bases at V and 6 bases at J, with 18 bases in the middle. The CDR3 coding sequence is TGCGCCAGCAACCAGGGTACCTACTTCGATGGCTACACCTTC. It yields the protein CASNQGTYFDGYTF.

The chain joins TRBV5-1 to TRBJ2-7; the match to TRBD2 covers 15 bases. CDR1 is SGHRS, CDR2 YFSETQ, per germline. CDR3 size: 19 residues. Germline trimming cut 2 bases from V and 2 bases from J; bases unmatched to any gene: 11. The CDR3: CASSFTRTSGGGSAYEQYF. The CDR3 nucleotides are TGCGCCAGCAGCTTTACCCGGACTAGCGGGGGGGGTTCCGCCTACGAGCAGTACTTC. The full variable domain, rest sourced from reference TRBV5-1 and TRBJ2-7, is KAGVTQTPRYLIKTRGQQVTLSCSPISGHRSVSWYQQTPGQGLQFLFEYFSETQRNKGNFPGRFSGRQFSNSRSEMNVSTLELGDSALYLCASSFTRTSGGGSAYEQYFGPGTRLTVT.

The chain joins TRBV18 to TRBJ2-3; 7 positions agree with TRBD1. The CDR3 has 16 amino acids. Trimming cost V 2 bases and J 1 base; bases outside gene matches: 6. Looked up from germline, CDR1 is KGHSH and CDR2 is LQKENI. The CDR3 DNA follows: TGTGCCAGCTCACCATCCGGGACAGCCCGCACAGATACGCAGTATTTT. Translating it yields CASSPSGTARTDTQYF.

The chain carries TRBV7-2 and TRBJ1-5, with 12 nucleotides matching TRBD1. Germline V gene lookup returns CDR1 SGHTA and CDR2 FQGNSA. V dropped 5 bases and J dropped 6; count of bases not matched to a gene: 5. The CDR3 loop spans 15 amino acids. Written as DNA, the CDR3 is TGTGCCAGCAGCCTGGGACAGGGGGCGTTTCAGCCCCAGCATTTT. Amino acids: CASSLGQGAFQPQHF.

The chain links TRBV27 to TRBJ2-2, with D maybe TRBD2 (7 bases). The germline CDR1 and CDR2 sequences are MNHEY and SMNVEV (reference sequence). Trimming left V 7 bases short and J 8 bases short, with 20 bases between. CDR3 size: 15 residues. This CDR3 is CASTLGGGLIGELFF. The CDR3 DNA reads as TGTGCCAGCACCTTAGGAGGGGGACTAATAGGGGAGCTGTTTTTT.

CDR3 bases: TGCGCCAGCAGTGCCGGACAGGACTCCTACGAGCAGTACTTC. This sequence encodes CASSAGQDSYEQYF. V gene TRBV10-1 combines with J gene TRBJ2-7; 7 bases align to TRBD1. Trimming took 4 bases from V and 0 from J; bases not matched to a gene: 3. Germline V lookup: CDR1 WNHNN, CDR2 SYGVQD (reference sequence). The CDR3 has 14 residues.

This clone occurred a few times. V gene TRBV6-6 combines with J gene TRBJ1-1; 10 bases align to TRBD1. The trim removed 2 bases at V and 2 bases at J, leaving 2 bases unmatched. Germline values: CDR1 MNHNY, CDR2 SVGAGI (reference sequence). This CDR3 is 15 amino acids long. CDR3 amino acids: CASSYGTGANTEAFF. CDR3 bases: TGTGCCAGCAGTTACGGGACAGGGGCAAACACTGAAGCTTTCTTT.

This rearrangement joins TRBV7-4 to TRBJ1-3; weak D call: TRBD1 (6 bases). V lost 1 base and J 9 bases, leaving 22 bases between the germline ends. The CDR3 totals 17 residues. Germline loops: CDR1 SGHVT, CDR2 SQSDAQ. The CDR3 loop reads CASSLGQEALGWCTIYF. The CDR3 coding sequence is TGTGCCAGCAGCTTAGGACAGGAAGCCTTGGGGTGGTGCACCATATATTTT.

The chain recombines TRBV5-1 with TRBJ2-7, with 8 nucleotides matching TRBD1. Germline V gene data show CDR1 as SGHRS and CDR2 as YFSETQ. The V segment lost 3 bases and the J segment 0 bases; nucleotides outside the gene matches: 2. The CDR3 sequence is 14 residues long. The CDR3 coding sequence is TGCGCCAGCAGCTCTACAGGGGGCTCCTACGAGCAGTACTTC. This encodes CASSSTGGSYEQYF.

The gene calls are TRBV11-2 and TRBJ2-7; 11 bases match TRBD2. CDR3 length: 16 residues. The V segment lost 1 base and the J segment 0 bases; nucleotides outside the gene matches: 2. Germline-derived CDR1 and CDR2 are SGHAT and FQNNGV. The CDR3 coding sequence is TGTGCCAGCAGCTTAGGACTAGCGGGGATCTCCTACGAGCAGTACTTC. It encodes CASSLGLAGISYEQYF.

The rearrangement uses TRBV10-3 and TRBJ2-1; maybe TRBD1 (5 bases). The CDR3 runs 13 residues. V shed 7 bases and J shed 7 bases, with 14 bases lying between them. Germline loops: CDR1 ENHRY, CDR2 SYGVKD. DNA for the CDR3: TGTGCCATCATGGGCAGGGAAGGGAATGAGCAGTTCTTC. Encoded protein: CAIMGREGNEQFF.

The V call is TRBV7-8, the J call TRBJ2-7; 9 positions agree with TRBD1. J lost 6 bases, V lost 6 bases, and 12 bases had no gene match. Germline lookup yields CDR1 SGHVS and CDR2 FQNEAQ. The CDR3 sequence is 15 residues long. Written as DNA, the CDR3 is TGTGCCAGCAGAAACAGGGGGCCCCTTAGTAGCGAGCAGTACTTC. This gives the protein CASRNRGPLSSEQYF.

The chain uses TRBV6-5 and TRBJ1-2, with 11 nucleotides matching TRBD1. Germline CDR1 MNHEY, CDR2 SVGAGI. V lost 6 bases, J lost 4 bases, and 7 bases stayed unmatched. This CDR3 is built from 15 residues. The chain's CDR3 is CASSKGQGGSYGYTF. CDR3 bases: TGTGCCAGCAGCAAGGGACAGGGGGGCTCCTATGGCTACACCTTC.

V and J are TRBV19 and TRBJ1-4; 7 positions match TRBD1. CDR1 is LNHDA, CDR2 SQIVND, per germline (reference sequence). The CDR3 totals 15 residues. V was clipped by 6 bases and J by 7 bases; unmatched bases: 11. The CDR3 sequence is CASRPTGAPGEKLFF. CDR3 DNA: TGTGCCAGTAGACCAACAGGGGCCCCGGGTGAAAAACTGTTTTTT.

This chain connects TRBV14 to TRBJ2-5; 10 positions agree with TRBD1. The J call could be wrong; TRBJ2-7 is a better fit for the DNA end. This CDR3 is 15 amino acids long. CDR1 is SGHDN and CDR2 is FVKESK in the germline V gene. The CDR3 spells CASSLRDRGRSEQYF. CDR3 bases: TGTGCCAGCAGCCTTAGGGACAGGGGACGAAGCGAGCAGTACTTC.

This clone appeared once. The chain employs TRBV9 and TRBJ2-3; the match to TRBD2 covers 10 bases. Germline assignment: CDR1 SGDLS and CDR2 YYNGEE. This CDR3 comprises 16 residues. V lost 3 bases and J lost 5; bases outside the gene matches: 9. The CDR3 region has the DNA TGTGCCAGCAGCGCCCGCTTAGCGGGGGGAGAAGATACGCAGTATTTT. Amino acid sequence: CASSARLAGGEDTQYF.